This entry is about one T cell receptor beta chain. The antigen remains unidentified. TCRdb processed the 5' RACE reads again and assigns one entry to each CDR3 protein, with no DNA. This table lists about 150,000 distinct CDR3 sequences. These data come from a study of monozygotic twins with inflammatory bowel disease. Study findings and constraints: Concordant and discordant twins showed no difference in repertoire similarity, possibly from limited power. IBD patients share fewer clonotypes with other people than healthy twins do, especially with disease activity.

The CDR3 runs to 13 residues. Germline CDR1 is SNHLY and CDR2 is FYNNEI. Sequencing was done on a sample of blood. The genes are TRBV2 and TRBJ2-6. The sequence came from a human donor with ulcerative colitis or Crohn's disease, or a healthy co-twin of an affected twin (not recorded which). CDR3 in amino acids: CARGPSGANVLTF.